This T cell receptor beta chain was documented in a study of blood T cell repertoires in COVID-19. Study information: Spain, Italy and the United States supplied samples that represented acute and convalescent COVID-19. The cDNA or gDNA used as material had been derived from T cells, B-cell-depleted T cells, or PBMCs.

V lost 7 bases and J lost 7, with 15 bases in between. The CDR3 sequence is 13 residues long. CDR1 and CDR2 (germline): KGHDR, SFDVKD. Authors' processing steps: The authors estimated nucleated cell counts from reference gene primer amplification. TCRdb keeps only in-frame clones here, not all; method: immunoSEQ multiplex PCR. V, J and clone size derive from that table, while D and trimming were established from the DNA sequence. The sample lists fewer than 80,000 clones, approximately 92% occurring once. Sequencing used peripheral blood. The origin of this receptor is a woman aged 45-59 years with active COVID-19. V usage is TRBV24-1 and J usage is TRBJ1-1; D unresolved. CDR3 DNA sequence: TGTGCCACCAGCCAATTAGGGAGTGATGAAGCTTTCTTT. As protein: CATSQLGSDEAFF.